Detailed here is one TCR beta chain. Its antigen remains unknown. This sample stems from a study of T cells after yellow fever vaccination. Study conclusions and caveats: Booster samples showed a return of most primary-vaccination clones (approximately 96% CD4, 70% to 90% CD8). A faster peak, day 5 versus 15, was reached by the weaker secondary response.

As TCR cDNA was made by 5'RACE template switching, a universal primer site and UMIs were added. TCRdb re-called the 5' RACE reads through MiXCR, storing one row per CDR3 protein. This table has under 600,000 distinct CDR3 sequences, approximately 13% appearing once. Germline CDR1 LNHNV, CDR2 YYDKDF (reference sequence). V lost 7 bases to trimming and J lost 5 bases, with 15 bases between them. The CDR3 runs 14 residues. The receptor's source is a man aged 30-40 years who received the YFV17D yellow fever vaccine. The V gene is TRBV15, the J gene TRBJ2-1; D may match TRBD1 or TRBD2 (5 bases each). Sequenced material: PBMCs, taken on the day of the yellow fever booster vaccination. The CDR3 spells CATKKPGPNNEQFF. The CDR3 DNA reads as TGTGCCACCAAAAAACCGGGACCCAACAATGAGCAGTTCTTC.